The clone carrying this TCR beta chain was counted between two and nine times. Sample-barcoded 5' priming and a J-beta primer mix drove a second PCR of about 6 to 12 cycles. TCRdb reprocessed the 5' RACE reads via MiXCR and lists one record per CDR3 protein. The sample includes roughly 680,000 distinct CDR3 sequences, under 25% seen only once; the top ten take roughly 3.6%. The sample originates from a study of blood T cells in healthy people across ages. Looked up from germline, CDR1 is SQVTM and CDR2 is ANQGSEA. Trimming cost V 6 bases and J 3 bases, with 23 bases left between them. The CDR3 covers 16 residues.

The specimen was blood. This chain uses TRBV29-1 with TRBJ2-5; a possible D gene is TRBD2 (6 bases). The clonotype comes from a man aged 70-80 years in good health. CDR3 nucleotides: TGCAGCGTGCGGGACCTGCGACTAGGGAAGGAAGAGACCCAGTACTTC. It specifies CSVRDLRLGKEETQYF.